This is a list of T cell receptor beta chains from one sample in a study of radiotherapy plus CTLA-4 blockade in lung cancer. The data were produced by immunoSEQ multiplex PCR, yet TCRdb's version contains in-frame clones alone and is incomplete. This sample has roughly 54,000 clones; roughly 81% occur once, and the top ten carry 4% to 5.5%. Sequenced material: peripheral blood, taken from a patient treated with radiotherapy plus ipilimumab. Receptor source: a human donor with non-small cell lung cancer whose response to radiotherapy plus ipilimumab could not be evaluated. CDR3s include the opening cysteine and the closing phenylalanine or tryptophan. D genes are given only for firm matches. Only some rows state a clone size, as once, few, many or a class for expanded clones.

clone size	V gene	J gene	D gene	CDR3 protein	CDR3 DNA
.	TRBV28	TRBJ2-2	TRBD2	CASLAGGILEAGELFF	TGTGCCAGCCTAGCGGGAGGGATCTTAGAAGCCGGGGAGCTGTTTTTT
.	TRBV28	TRBJ1-2	TRBD1	CASSLQGQGDYGYTF	TGTGCCAGCAGTTTACAAGGACAGGGTGACTATGGCTACACCTTC
.	TRBV19	TRBJ1-2	TRBD1	CASSDRAGGYTF	TGTGCCAGTAGTGACAGGGCCGGTGGCTACACCTTC
.	TRBV5-5	TRBJ2-7	.	CASSLEASDLRKAYF	TGTGCCAGCAGCTTGGAAGCTAGCGACCTACGAAAGGCGTACTTC
.	TRBV6-5	TRBJ1-1	.	CASNKPGSSEAFF	TGTGCCAGCAACAAACCGGGGAGCTCTGAAGCTTTCTTT
.	TRBV2	TRBJ1-5	TRBD1	CASSDGTGGRGQPQHF	TGTGCCAGCAGTGATGGGACAGGGGGAAGGGGTCAGCCCCAGCATTTT
.	TRBV10-3	TRBJ2-3	TRBD2	CAIARGSSGSLGTDTQYF	TGTGCCATCGCTCGTGGGTCTAGCGGGAGTCTTGGCACAGATACGCAGTATTTT
.	TRBV27	TRBJ1-6	.	CASRFTLGDSPLHF	TGTGCCAGCAGGTTCACTTTAGGGGATTCACCCCTCCACTTT
.	TRBV28	TRBJ2-1	.	CASSRQQGNLNDEQFF	TGTGCCAGCAGCCGGCAACAGGGTAATCTAAACGATGAGCAGTTCTTC
.	TRBV4-2	TRBJ2-3	TRBD2	CASSQEISGRTADTQYF	TGTGCCAGCAGCCAGGAAATCAGCGGGAGGACCGCAGATACGCAGTATTTT
.	TRBV28	TRBJ1-2	TRBD1	CASSSSWTGGNYGYTF	TGTGCCAGCAGTTCGAGCTGGACAGGGGGCAACTATGGCTACACCTTC
.	TRBV7-7	TRBJ2-2	.	CASSLTGITGELFF	TGTGCTAGCAGCTTAACAGGGATCACCGGGGAGCTGTTTTTT
.	TRBV27	TRBJ2-3	TRBD1	CASSTQQGADTQYF	TGTGCCAGCAGCACTCAACAGGGGGCAGATACGCAGTATTTT
.	TRBV5-1	TRBJ1-2	TRBD1	CASSQMTGGYGYTF	TGCGCCAGCAGCCAGATGACAGGGGGGTATGGCTACACCTTC
.	TRBV19	TRBJ1-1	.	CASRGRGNTEAFF	TGTGCCAGTAGAGGCAGGGGGAACACTGAAGCTTTCTTT
.	TRBV7-9	TRBJ2-1	TRBD2	CASSLGTSGYNEQFF	TGTGCCAGCAGCTTAGGGACTAGCGGCTACAATGAGCAGTTCTTC
.	TRBV19	TRBJ1-2	TRBD1	CASNLQGVDGYTF	TGTGCCAGTAATCTACAGGGGGTCGATGGCTACACCTTC
.	TRBV19	TRBJ2-3	TRBD2	CASSPWRDYTDTQYF	TGTGCCAGTAGCCCATGGCGGGACTACACAGATACGCAGTATTTT
.	TRBV5-1	TRBJ2-2	TRBD1	CASRGTGGKPGELFF	TGCGCCAGCCGCGGCACAGGGGGAAAACCCGGGGAGCTGTTTTTT
.	TRBV4-1	TRBJ2-3	TRBD2	CASSQGGAGGPSDTQYF	TGCGCCAGCAGCCAAGGGGGAGCGGGAGGGCCGTCAGATACGCAGTATTTT
.	TRBV6-4	TRBJ2-1	TRBD2	CASSDSMGSSGRVRDEQFF	TGTGCCAGCAGTGACTCAATGGGTTCTAGCGGGAGGGTCCGGGATGAGCAGTTCTTC
.	TRBV28	TRBJ1-2	.	CASSLWTLANYGYTF	TGTGCCAGCAGTTTATGGACACTAGCTAACTATGGCTACACCTTC
once	TRBV4-3	TRBJ1-1	.	CASSQESTAEAFF	TGCGCCAGCAGCCAAGAGAGCACCGCTGAAGCTTTCTTT
.	TRBV7-9	TRBJ1-6	.	CASSAWAGGPYNSPLHF	TGTGCCAGCAGCGCCTGGGCGGGGGGCCCTTATAATTCACCCCTCCACTTT
.	TRBV11-3	TRBJ2-1	.	CASSLQGYNEQFF	TGTGCCAGCAGCTTACAGGGTTACAATGAGCAGTTCTTC